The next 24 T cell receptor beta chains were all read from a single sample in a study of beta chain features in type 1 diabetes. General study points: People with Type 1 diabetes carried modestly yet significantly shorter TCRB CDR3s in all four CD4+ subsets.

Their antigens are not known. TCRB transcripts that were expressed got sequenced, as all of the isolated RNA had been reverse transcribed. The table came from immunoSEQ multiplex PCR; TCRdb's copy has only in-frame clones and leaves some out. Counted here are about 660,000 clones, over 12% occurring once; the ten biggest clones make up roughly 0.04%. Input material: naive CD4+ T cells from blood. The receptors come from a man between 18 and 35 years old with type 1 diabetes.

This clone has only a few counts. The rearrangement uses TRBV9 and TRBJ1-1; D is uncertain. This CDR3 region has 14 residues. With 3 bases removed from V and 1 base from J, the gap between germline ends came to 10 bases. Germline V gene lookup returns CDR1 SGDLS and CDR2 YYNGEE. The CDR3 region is CASSARLGNTEAFF. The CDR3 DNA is TGTGCCAGCAGCGCTCGATTGGGGAACACTGAAGCTTTCTTT.

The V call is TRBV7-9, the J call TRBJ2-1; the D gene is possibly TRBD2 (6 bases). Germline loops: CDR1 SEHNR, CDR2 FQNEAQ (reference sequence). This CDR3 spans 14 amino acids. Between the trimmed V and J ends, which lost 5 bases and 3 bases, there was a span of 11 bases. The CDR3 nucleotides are TGTGCCAGCAGCCCAATGGGACTCTACAATGAGCAGTTCTTC. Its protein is CASSPMGLYNEQFF.

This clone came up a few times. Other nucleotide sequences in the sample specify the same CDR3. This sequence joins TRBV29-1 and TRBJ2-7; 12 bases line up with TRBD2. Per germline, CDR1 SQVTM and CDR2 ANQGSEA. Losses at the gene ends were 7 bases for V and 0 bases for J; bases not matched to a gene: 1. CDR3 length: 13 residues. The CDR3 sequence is CSAGLAGSYEQYF. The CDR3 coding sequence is TGCAGCGCGGGACTAGCGGGCTCCTACGAGCAGTACTTC.

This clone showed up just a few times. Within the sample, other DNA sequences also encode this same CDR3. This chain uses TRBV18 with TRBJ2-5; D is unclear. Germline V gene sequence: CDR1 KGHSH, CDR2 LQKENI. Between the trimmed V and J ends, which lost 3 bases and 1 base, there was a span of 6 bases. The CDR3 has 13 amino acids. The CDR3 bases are TGTGCCAGCTCACCGGATCTCCAAGAGACCCAGTACTTC. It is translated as CASSPDLQETQYF.

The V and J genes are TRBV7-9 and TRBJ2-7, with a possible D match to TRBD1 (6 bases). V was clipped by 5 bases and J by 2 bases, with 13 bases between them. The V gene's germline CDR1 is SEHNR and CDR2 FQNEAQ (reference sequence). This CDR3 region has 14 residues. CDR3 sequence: CASSPGAGAYEQYF. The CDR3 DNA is TGTGCCAGCAGCCCAGGGGCAGGGGCCTACGAGCAGTACTTC.

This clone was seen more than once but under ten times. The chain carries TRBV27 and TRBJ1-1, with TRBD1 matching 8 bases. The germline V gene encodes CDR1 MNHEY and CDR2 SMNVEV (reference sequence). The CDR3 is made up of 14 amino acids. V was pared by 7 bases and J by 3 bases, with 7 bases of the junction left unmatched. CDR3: CASTRDRSDTEAFF. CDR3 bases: TGTGCCAGCACCCGGGACAGGAGCGACACTGAAGCTTTCTTT.

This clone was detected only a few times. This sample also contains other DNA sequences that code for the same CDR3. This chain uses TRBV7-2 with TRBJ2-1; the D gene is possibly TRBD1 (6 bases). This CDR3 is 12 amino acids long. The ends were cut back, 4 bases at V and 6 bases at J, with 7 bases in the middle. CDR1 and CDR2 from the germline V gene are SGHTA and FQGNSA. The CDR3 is CASSSQGNEQFF. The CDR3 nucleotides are TGTGCCAGCAGCTCACAGGGCAATGAGCAGTTCTTC.

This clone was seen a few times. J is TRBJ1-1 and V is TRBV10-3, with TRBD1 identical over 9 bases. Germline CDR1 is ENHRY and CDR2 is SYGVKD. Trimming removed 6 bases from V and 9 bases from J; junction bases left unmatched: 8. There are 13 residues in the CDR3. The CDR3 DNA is TGTGCCATCAGGGGGGGACAGGGACAAAAAGCTTTCTTT. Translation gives CAIRGGQGQKAFF.

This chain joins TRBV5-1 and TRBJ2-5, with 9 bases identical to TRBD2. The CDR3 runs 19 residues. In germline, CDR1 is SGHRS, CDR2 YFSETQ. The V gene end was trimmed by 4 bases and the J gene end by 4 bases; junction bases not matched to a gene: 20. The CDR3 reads CASSHRPGVAGGRIETQYF. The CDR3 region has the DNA TGCGCCAGCAGCCACCGACCCGGCGTGGCGGGAGGGAGAATAGAGACCCAGTACTTC. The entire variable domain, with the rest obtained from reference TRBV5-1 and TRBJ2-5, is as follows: KAGVTQTPRYLIKTRGQQVTLSCSPISGHRSVSWYQQTPGQGLQFLFEYFSETQRNKGNFPGRFSGRQFSNSRSEMNVSTLELGDSALYLCASSHRPGVAGGRIETQYFGPGTRLLVL.

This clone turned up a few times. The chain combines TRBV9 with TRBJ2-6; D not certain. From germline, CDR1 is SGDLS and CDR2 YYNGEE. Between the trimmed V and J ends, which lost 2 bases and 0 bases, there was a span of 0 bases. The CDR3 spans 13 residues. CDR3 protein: CASSVSGANVLTF. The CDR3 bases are TGTGCCAGCAGCGTCTCTGGGGCCAACGTCCTGACTTTC.

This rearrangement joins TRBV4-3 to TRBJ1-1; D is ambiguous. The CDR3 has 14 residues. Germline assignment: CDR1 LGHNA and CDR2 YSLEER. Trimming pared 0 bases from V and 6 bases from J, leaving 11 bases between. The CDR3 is CASSQESQSAEAFF. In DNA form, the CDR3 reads TGCGCCAGCAGCCAAGAGAGCCAGAGCGCTGAAGCTTTCTTT.

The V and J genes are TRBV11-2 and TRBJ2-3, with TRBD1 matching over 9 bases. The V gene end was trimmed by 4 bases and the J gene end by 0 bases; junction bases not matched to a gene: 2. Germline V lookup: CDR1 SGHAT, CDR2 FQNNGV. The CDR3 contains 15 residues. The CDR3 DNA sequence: TGTGCCAGCAGCTCGGGGACAGGGAGCACAGATACGCAGTATTTT. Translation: CASSSGTGSTDTQYF.

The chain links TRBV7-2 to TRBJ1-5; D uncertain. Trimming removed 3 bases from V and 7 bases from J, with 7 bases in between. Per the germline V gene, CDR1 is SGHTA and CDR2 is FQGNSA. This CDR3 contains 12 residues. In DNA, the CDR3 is TGTGCCAGCAGCTTTTTGGGGCAGCCCCAGCATTTT. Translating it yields CASSFLGQPQHF.

CDR3 bases: TGTGCCAGCTCACAGGCCTCTGGGAGCGGGGGCACAGATACGCAGTATTTT. Its translation: CASSQASGSGGTDTQYF. V gene TRBV18 combines with J gene TRBJ2-3; TRBD2 aligns across 7 bases. This CDR3 has 17 amino acids. Germline values: CDR1 KGHSH, CDR2 LQKENI. The V and J ends lost 4 bases and 1 base, in that order; junction bases with no gene match: 11.

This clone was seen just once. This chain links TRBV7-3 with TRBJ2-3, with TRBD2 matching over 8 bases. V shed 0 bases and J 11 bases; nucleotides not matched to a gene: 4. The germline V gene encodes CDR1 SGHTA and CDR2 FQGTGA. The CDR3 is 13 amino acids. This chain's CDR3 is CASSLTYSGRQYF. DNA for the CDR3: TGTGCCAGCAGCTTAACGTACAGCGGGAGGCAGTATTTT. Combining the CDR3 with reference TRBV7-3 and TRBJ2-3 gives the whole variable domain GAGVSQTPSNKVTEKGKYVELRCDPISGHTALYWYRQSLGQGPEFLIYFQGTGAADDSGLPNDRFFAVRPEGSVSTLKIQRTERGDSAVYLCASSLTYSGRQYFGPGTRLTVL.

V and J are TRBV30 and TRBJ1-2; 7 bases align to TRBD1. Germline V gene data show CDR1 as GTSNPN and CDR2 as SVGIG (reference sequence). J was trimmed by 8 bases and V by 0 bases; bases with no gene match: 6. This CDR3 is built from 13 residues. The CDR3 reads CAWSVQSGGGYTF. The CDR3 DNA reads TGTGCCTGGAGTGTACAATCAGGGGGAGGCTACACCTTC.

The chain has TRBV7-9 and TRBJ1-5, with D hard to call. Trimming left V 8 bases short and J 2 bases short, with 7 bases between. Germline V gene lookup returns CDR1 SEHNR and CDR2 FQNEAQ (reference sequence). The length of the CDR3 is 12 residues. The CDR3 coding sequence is TGTGCCAGCCAAGAGGGCAATCAGCCCCAGCATTTT. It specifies CASQEGNQPQHF.

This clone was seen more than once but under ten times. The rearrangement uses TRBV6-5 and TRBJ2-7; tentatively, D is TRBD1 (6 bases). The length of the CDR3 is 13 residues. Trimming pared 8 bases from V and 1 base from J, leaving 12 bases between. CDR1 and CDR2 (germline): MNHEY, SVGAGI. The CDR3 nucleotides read TGTGCCAGCGCCGGGACATCGTCCTACGAGCAGTACTTC. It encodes CASAGTSSYEQYF.

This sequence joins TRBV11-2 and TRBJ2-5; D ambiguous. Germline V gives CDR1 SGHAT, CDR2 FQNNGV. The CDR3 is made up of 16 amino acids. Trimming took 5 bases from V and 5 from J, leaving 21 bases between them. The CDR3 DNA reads TGTGCCAGCAGCCCCTCTTTAGGGCTCGCGATGGAGACCCAGTACTTC. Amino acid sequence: CASSPSLGLAMETQYF.

The DNA for the CDR3 is TGTGCCAGCAGGTCGACCCCTACCTATGGCTACACCTTC. Amino acids: CASRSTPTYGYTF. The chain carries TRBV7-2 and TRBJ1-2; D is ambiguous. CDR3 length equals 13 residues. With 6 bases removed from V and 4 bases from J, the gap between germline ends came to 12 bases. Germline assignment: CDR1 SGHTA and CDR2 FQGNSA. Variable domain in full (rest from reference TRBV7-2 and TRBJ1-2): GAGVSQSPSNKVTEKGKDVELRCDPISGHTALYWYRQSLGQGLEFLIYFQGNSAPDKSGLPSDRFSAERTGGSVSTLTIQRTQQEDSAVYLCASRSTPTYGYTFGSGTRLTVV.

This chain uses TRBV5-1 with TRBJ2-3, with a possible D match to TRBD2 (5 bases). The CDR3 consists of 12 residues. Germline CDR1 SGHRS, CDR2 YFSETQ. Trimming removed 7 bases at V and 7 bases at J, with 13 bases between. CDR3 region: CASGENKNTQYF. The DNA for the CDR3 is TGCGCCAGCGGGGAGAACAAGAATACGCAGTATTTT. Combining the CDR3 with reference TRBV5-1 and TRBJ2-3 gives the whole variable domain KAGVTQTPRYLIKTRGQQVTLSCSPISGHRSVSWYQQTPGQGLQFLFEYFSETQRNKGNFPGRFSGRQFSNSRSEMNVSTLELGDSALYLCASGENKNTQYFGPGTRLTVL.

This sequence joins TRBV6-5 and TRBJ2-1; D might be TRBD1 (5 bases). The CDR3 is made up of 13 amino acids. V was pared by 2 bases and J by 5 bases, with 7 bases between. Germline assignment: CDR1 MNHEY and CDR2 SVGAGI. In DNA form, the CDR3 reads TGTGCCAGCAGTTACGACAGTCACAATGAGCAGTTCTTC. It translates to CASSYDSHNEQFF.

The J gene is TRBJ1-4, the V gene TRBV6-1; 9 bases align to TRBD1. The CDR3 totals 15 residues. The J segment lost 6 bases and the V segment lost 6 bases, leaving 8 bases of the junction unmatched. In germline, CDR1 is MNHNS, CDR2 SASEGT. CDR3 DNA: TGTGCCAGCAGCCTCACCGGGACAGGGTATGAAAAACTGTTTTTT. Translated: CASSLTGTGYEKLFF.

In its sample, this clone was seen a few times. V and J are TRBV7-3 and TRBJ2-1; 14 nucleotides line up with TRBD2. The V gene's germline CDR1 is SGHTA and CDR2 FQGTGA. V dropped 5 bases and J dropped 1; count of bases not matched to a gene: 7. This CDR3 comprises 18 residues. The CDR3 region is CASSPGTSGGSSYNEQFF. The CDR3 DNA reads TGTGCCAGCAGCCCCGGGACTAGCGGGGGATCATCCTACAATGAGCAGTTCTTC.